Each of the 18 T cell receptor beta chains below was sequenced from the same sample in a study of blood T cell repertoires in COVID-19. Data came from immunoSEQ multiplex PCR; TCRdb stores just in-frame clones and leaves some out. The data contain under 200,000 clones, around 90% of them singletons. Sequencing input: peripheral blood. These receptors came from a man in his fifties or sixties with acute or convalescent COVID-19.

The CDR3 reads CASQHGTAGNTIYF. CDR3 nucleotide sequence: TGTGCCAGCCAACACGGGACAGCTGGAAACACCATATATTTT. The chain recombines TRBV6-1 with TRBJ1-3; 7 nucleotides line up with TRBD1. The germline gives CDR1 MNHNS, CDR2 SASEGT. The length of the CDR3 is 14 residues. V lost 8 bases, J lost 2 bases, and 6 bases stayed unmatched.

The chain employs TRBV7-3 and TRBJ2-1; 8 bases are a match to TRBD2. V gave up 4 bases and J gave up 5 bases; unmatched junction bases: 7. The CDR3 sequence is 15 residues long. CDR1 and CDR2 (germline): SGHTA, FQGTGA. The DNA of the CDR3 is TGTGCCAGCAGCTCTTGGGCGGGAGGAAACAATGAGCAGTTCTTC. Protein sequence: CASSSWAGGNNEQFF.

As DNA, the CDR3 is TGTGCCAGCAAGGACAGGCTCTCTGGAAACACCATATATTTT. This sequence encodes CASKDRLSGNTIYF. The chain links TRBV6-5 to TRBJ1-3; 7 bases agree with TRBD1. V gave up 7 bases and J gave up 0 bases; unmatched junction bases: 3. The CDR3 runs to 14 residues. Germline values: CDR1 MNHEY, CDR2 SVGAGI.

This chain links TRBV11-2 with TRBJ2-1, with D unresolved. Trimming took off 0 bases at V and 1 base at J, with 10 bases between the two ends. From germline, CDR1 is SGHAT and CDR2 FQNNGV. The CDR3 contains 16 residues. CDR3 sequence reads: CASSLDTSLSYNEQFF. DNA for the CDR3: TGTGCCAGCAGCTTAGACACCTCCCTATCCTACAATGAGCAGTTCTTC. Full variable domain (outside the CDR3, taken from reference TRBV11-2 and TRBJ2-1): EAGVAQSPRYKIIEKRQSVAFWCNPISGHATLYWYQQILGQGPKLLIQFQNNGVVDDSQLPKDRFSAERLKGVDSTLKIQPAKLEDSAVYLCASSLDTSLSYNEQFFGPGTRLTVL.

V usage is TRBV21-1 and J usage is TRBJ1-2. TRBV21-1 is a pseudogene locus. The CDR3 contains 13 residues. This CDR3 reads CASTGSADYGYTF. CDR3 in DNA: TGTGCCAGCACTGGGAGCGCCGACTATGGCTACACCTTC.

The rearrangement links TRBV7-6 to TRBJ2-3; 11 bases line up with TRBD1. From germline, CDR1 is SGHVS and CDR2 FNYEAQ. There are 16 residues in the CDR3. With 5 bases clipped from V and 4 bases from J, the junction kept 8 bases outside the gene matches. CDR3 DNA sequence: TGTGCCAGCAGCCTACAGGACAGGGGGCTTCCAGATACGCAGTATTTT. Amino acid sequence: CASSLQDRGLPDTQYF.

The J gene is TRBJ1-5, the V gene TRBV7-8; TRBD1 is a possible D gene (5 bases). The CDR3 covers 16 residues. V was pared by 3 bases and J by 0 bases, with 12 bases between. Germline lookup yields CDR1 SGHVS and CDR2 FQNEAQ. The CDR3 DNA sequence: TGTGCCAGCAGCTTGGGCGACAGTTATAGCAATCAGCCCCAGCATTTT. Translated: CASSLGDSYSNQPQHF.

Written as DNA, the CDR3 is TGTGCCAGCAGCCTGGGGACAGGGCTCACAGATACGCAGTATTTT. Translation: CASSLGTGLTDTQYF. The rearrangement links TRBV27 to TRBJ2-3, with 9 bases that match TRBD1. Germline V gene sequence: CDR1 MNHEY, CDR2 SMNVEV (reference sequence). The V and J ends lost 6 bases and 2 bases, in that order; junction bases with no gene match: 6. CDR3 length equals 15 residues.

The V and J genes are TRBV23-1 and TRBJ1-2; no clear D gene. TRBV23-1 is designated an ORF whose function remains uncertain. The CDR3 sequence is 15 residues long. DNA of the CDR3: TGCGCTACACCACTCGTTTCGGAGGGAGACGTCGGCTACACCTTC. This sequence encodes CATPLVSEGDVGYTF.

J is TRBJ2-7 and V is TRBV28, with TRBD1 matching 8 bases. The CDR3 sequence is 15 residues long. The germline gives CDR1 MDHEN, CDR2 SYDVKM. Germline trimming cut 4 bases from V and 7 bases from J; bases unmatched to any gene: 12. The CDR3 DNA reads TGTGCCAGCAGTTCTCCATCAGGGGGCGCGGGGGAGCAGTACTTC. Residues: CASSSPSGGAGEQYF.

The V and J genes are TRBV2 and TRBJ1-6, with D unclear. This CDR3 has 13 amino acids. Germline V lookup: CDR1 SNHLY, CDR2 FYNNEI. V lost 3 bases and J 3 bases, leaving 3 bases between the germline ends. CDR3 loop: CASSDVYNSPLHF. Written as DNA, the CDR3 is TGTGCCAGCAGTGACGTCTATAATTCACCCCTCCACTTT.

V usage is TRBV28 and J usage is TRBJ1-6, with a possible D match to TRBD1 (5 bases). Looked up from germline, CDR1 is MDHEN and CDR2 is SYDVKM. CDR3 length: 16 residues. Trimming took off 4 bases at V and 4 bases at J, with 14 bases between the two ends. CDR3 protein: CASSSSTAGYNSPLHF. Here the CDR3 DNA reads TGTGCCAGCAGTTCCTCGACAGCGGGTTATAATTCACCCCTCCACTTT.

This sequence joins TRBV2 and TRBJ2-1; D may be TRBD2 (5 bases). Germline values: CDR1 SNHLY, CDR2 FYNNEI. Trimming left V 8 bases short and J 5 bases short, with 22 bases between. This CDR3 is 16 amino acids long. CDR3 sequence: CASHTPRRPGDNEQFF. CDR3 in DNA: TGTGCCAGCCACACCCCGAGGCGGCCCGGGGACAATGAGCAGTTCTTC.

This sequence joins TRBV29-1 and TRBJ2-3; TRBD2 is a possible D gene (7 bases). The CDR3 has 14 amino acids. V was trimmed by 3 bases and J by 1 base, leaving 11 bases between them. Germline CDR1 reads SQVTM; CDR2 reads ANQGSEA. CDR3 amino acids: CSVDGGLGTDTQYF. CDR3 nucleotides: TGCAGCGTTGACGGGGGGCTCGGCACAGATACGCAGTATTTT.

V gene TRBV27 combines with J gene TRBJ1-6; 10 bases align to TRBD1. The CDR3 runs to 15 residues. In germline, CDR1 is MNHEY, CDR2 SMNVEV (reference sequence). J was trimmed by 9 bases and V by 4 bases; bases with no gene match: 6. The CDR3 DNA sequence: TGTGCCAGCAGTTCGACAGGGGGCTCGGGTTCACCCCTCCACTTT. Translated, it gives CASSSTGGSGSPLHF.

The V and J genes are TRBV4-2 and TRBJ1-6; TRBD1 agrees at 8 bases. The germline CDR1 and CDR2 sequences are LGHNA and YNFKEQ. This CDR3 spans 16 amino acids. V gave up 3 bases and J gave up 10 bases; unmatched junction bases: 11. The CDR3 spells CASSQESQGARSPLHF. The CDR3 nucleotides are TGTGCCAGCAGCCAGGAGTCTCAGGGGGCCCGATCACCCCTCCACTTT.

The chain carries TRBV30 and TRBJ1-4, with no clear D. Germline CDR1 and CDR2: GTSNPN and SVGIG (reference sequence). The CDR3 has 14 residues. V lost 0 bases and J lost 7, with 12 bases in between. The DNA for the CDR3 is TGTGCCTGGAGTGTAAGAGAGGGAGGTGAAAAACTGTTTTTT. It translates to CAWSVREGGEKLFF.

V is TRBV5-4 and J is TRBJ2-7, with TRBD1 matching over 7 bases. Germline V lookup: CDR1 SGHNT, CDR2 YYREEE (reference sequence). J gave up 9 bases and V 4 bases, and 7 bases lay outside the gene matches. The CDR3 consists of 12 residues. In DNA, the CDR3 is TGTGCCAGCAGCACCTCAGGGGGACGGCAGTACGTC. Translating gives CASSTSGGRQYV.